This T cell receptor beta chain was documented in a study of T cells in Graves' hyperthyroidism and ophthalmopathy. This clonotype was found many times. Its matching antigen is unknown. Per germline, CDR1 DFQATT and CDR2 SNEGSKA (reference sequence). Trimming at V came to 6 bases and at J to 1 base, leaving 8 bases not matched to a gene. This CDR3 is built from 15 residues. What was amplified from RNA transcripts were TCR beta CDR3 regions. First-round RT-PCR with HTBI primers amplified the TCR CDR3 region. TCRdb re-analysed the multiplex PCR reads in MiXCR, keeping a single row per CDR3 protein. Of about 640,000 distinct CDR3 sequences listed, around 21% are singletons. Study-level findings and limits: The model foresaw ophthalmopathy a median roughly 6 months prior to onset. Most expanded thyroid clonotypes above 0.001 also appeared in blood.

V usage is TRBV20-1 and J usage is TRBJ1-1, with TRBD1 matching over 10 bases. This clonotype originated in a man aged 30 to 45 with Graves' ophthalmopathy. Specimen: blood. This chain's CDR3 is CSALDRQGANTEAFF. The CDR3 bases are TGCAGTGCCCTAGACAGACAGGGGGCGAACACTGAAGCTTTCTTT.